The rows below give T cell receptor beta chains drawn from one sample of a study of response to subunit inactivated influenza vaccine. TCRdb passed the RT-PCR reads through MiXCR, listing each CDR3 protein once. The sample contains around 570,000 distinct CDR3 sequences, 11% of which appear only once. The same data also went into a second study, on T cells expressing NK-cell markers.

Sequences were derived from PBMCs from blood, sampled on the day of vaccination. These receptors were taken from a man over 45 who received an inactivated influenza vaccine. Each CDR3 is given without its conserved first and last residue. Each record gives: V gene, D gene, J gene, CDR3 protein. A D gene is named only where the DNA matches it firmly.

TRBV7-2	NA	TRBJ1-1	ASSLFGENTEAF
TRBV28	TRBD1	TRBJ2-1	ASRKTGPNEQF
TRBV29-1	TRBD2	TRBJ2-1	SVSGTSGRGAYNEQF
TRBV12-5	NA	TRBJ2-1	ASGLDVPGEQF
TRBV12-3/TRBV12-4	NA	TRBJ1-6	ASRGAGYNSPLH
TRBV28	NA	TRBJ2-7	ASSLRQISYEQY
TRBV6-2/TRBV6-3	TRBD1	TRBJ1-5	ASRSRGPSNQPQH
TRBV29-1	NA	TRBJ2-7	SVEFPGGDSYEQY
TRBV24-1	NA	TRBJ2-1	ATSAPGQPYNEQF
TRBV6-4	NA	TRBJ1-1	ASSREPGTLFEAF
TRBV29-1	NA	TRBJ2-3	SVLGADTQY
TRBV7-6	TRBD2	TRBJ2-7	ASSEIAGSSYEQY
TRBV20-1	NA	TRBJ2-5	SAREFKGVWETQY
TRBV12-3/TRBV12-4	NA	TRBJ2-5	ASRDREGVQETQY
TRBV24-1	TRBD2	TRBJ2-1	ATSPGGVRYNEQF